Shown below are 28 T cell receptor beta chains from a single sample sequenced in a study of blood T cell repertoires in COVID-19. Sequencing used immunoSEQ multiplex PCR; TCRdb keeps in-frame clones, though not all of them. The repertoire holds fewer than 200,000 clones, with roughly 90% as singletons. Sample: peripheral blood. The receptors stem from a man aged 50 or older with acute or convalescent COVID-19.

The chain couples TRBV21-1 to TRBJ1-5; TRBD1, as called in the table, went unchecked against the DNA. TRBV21-1 has pseudogene status. The CDR3 is 14 residues long. Here the CDR3 DNA reads TGTGCCAGCAGCCCAAGGGGTAGGAATCAGCCCCAGCATTTT. It translates to CASSPRGRNQPQHF.

The rearrangement links TRBV9 to TRBJ1-1, with D tentatively TRBD1 (6 bases). With 5 bases removed from V and 1 base from J, the gap between germline ends came to 18 bases. The germline V gene encodes CDR1 SGDLS and CDR2 YYNGEE. The CDR3 loop spans 16 amino acids. As DNA, the CDR3 is TGTGCCAGCAGTGCTGGGGGGGCTACGCGGAACACTGAAGCTTTCTTT. The encoded protein is CASSAGGATRNTEAFF.

This rearrangement joins TRBV29-1 to TRBJ1-2; D gene unclear. V shed 4 bases and J shed 0 bases, with 12 bases lying between them. This CDR3 is built from 14 residues. Germline V lookup: CDR1 SQVTM, CDR2 ANQGSEA. CDR3 protein: CSVGHRLANYGYTF. The CDR3 nucleotides read TGCAGCGTTGGTCACAGATTAGCTAACTATGGCTACACCTTC. Full variable domain (rest looked up from reference TRBV29-1 and TRBJ1-2): SAVISQKPSRDICQRGTSLTIQCQVDSQVTMMFWYRQQPGQSLTLIATANQGSEATYESGFVIDKFPISRPNLTFSTLTVSNMSPEDSSIYLCSVGHRLANYGYTFGSGTRLTVV.

V usage is TRBV3-1 (or the pseudogene TRBV3-2) and J usage is TRBJ1-4, with D possibly matching TRBD1 (5 bases). Germline-derived CDR1 and CDR2 are LGHDT and YNNKEL (reference sequence). The V end was cut by 0 bases, the J end by 4 bases, with 24 bases between. The CDR3 totals 20 residues. CDR3 in DNA: TGTGCCAGCAGCCAAGATATAGTTGGGGGGGAGGATTGGCTTAATGAAAAACTGTTTTTT. Translation: CASSQDIVGGEDWLNEKLFF.

The V call is TRBV19, the J call TRBJ2-1; 11 bases are shared with TRBD2. Germline assignment: CDR1 LNHDA and CDR2 SQIVND (reference sequence). The V and J ends lost 5 bases and 5 bases, in that order; junction bases with no gene match: 8. The CDR3 consists of 16 residues. The CDR3 region has the DNA TGTGCCAGTAGTCGACTACTAGCGGGAGACCACAATGAGCAGTTCTTC. This codes for CASSRLLAGDHNEQFF.

The chain links TRBV10-2 to TRBJ2-7, with no clear D. CDR3 length: 15 amino acids. V shed 1 base and J shed 1 base, with 11 bases lying between them. Germline V lookup: CDR1 WSHSY, CDR2 SAAADI. CDR3 amino acids: CASSELGSTSYEQYF. For the CDR3, the DNA is TGCGCCAGCAGTGAGTTGGGCAGTACTTCCTACGAGCAGTACTTC.

The CDR3 DNA sequence: TGTGCCAGCAGTTCCCCGGGAACCTTAGATGGGAACACTGAAGCTTTCTTT. This encodes CASSSPGTLDGNTEAFF. The chain couples TRBV27 to TRBJ1-1; D gene ambiguous. CDR1 is MNHEY and CDR2 is SMNVEV in the germline V gene (reference sequence). The CDR3 runs to 17 residues. Trimming left V 4 bases short and J 1 base short, with 19 bases between.

This chain uses TRBV27 with TRBJ2-7; 8 bases fit TRBD2. CDR1 is MNHEY and CDR2 is SMNVEV in the germline V gene (reference sequence). Losses at the gene ends were 6 bases for V and 3 bases for J; bases not matched to a gene: 10. The CDR3 length is 15 residues. CDR3 protein: CASSALRGRNYEQYF. The CDR3 bases are TGTGCCAGCAGCGCTCTCCGCGGGAGGAACTACGAGCAGTACTTC.

CDR3 sequence: CASSPEGYEQYF. The CDR3 bases are TGCGCCAGCAGCCCGGAGGGGTACGAGCAGTACTTC. This rearrangement joins TRBV5-1 to TRBJ2-7; maybe TRBD2 (6 bases). CDR3 size: 12 residues. The germline V gene has CDR1 SGHRS and CDR2 YFSETQ. Trimming took 4 bases from V and 4 from J, leaving 9 bases between them.

The chain is built from TRBV18 and TRBJ1-5; perhaps TRBD1 as D (6 bases). V was cut by 4 bases and J by 0 bases, with 13 bases left in between. Looked up from germline, CDR1 is KGHSH and CDR2 is LQKENI. This CDR3 has 16 residues. The CDR3 here is CASSQLGAGSNQPQHF. The CDR3 bases are TGTGCCAGCTCACAGTTGGGGGCGGGTAGCAATCAGCCCCAGCATTTT.

The rearrangement joins TRBV7-8 to TRBJ2-3; no definite D call. This CDR3 has 16 residues. CDR1 SGHVS and CDR2 FQNEAQ come from the germline V gene. The V end lost 4 bases, the J end lost 1 base, and 15 bases lay between the germline ends. The chain's CDR3 is CASSSSPDEGTDTQYF. The CDR3 DNA sequence: TGTGCCAGCAGCTCATCCCCCGACGAGGGCACAGATACGCAGTATTTT.

The genes are TRBV28 and TRBJ1-2, with 7 bases matching TRBD1. V lost 5 bases, J lost 2 bases, and 11 bases stayed unmatched. The CDR3 loop spans 16 amino acids. Germline V gene data show CDR1 as MDHEN and CDR2 as SYDVKM. CDR3 protein: CASSARDRVGNYGYTF. The CDR3 DNA sequence: TGTGCCAGCAGTGCCCGAGACAGGGTGGGGAACTATGGCTACACCTTC.

V gene TRBV6-5 combines with J gene TRBJ2-7; 8 positions match TRBD1. This CDR3 has 15 residues. Trimming took 0 bases from V and 3 from J; bases not matched to a gene: 4. CDR1 and CDR2 from the germline V gene are MNHEY and SVGAGI. CDR3 loop: CASSYSDRGGYEQYF. The DNA of the CDR3 is TGTGCCAGCAGTTACTCCGACAGGGGCGGCTACGAGCAGTACTTC.

CDR3: CAWSVLVGTGELFF. The CDR3 DNA is TGTGCCTGGAGTGTACTAGTTGGCACCGGGGAGCTGTTTTTT. The genes are TRBV30 and TRBJ2-2, with D tentatively TRBD2 (5 bases). The germline V gene has CDR1 GTSNPN and CDR2 SVGIG (reference sequence). V lost 0 bases and J lost 4, with 9 bases in between. The CDR3 loop spans 14 amino acids.

The chain's CDR3 is CATSRASRDREFSPLHF. Here the CDR3 DNA reads TGTGCCACCAGCAGAGCCTCCCGGGACAGGGAGTTTTCACCCCTCCACTTT. The chain combines TRBV15 with TRBJ1-6, with 9 bases fitting TRBD1. Trimming removed 1 base from V and 9 bases from J; junction bases left unmatched: 10. The CDR3 loop spans 17 amino acids. Per the germline V gene, CDR1 is LNHNV and CDR2 is YYDKDF (reference sequence).

This clone turned up a few times. CDR3 bases: TGTGCCAGCAGCTTGGTGCAGGGGGAAAAACTGTTTTTT. Its translation is CASSLVQGEKLFF. J is TRBJ1-4 and V is TRBV5-6, with a possible D match to TRBD1 (6 bases). Germline V gene sequence: CDR1 SGHDT, CDR2 YYEEEE. V was pared by 0 bases and J by 8 bases, with 8 bases between. The CDR3 totals 13 residues.

This chain links TRBV11-1 with TRBJ2-3; D is unclear. In germline, CDR1 is SGHAT, CDR2 FQDESV (reference sequence). V was shortened by 1 base and J by 2 bases, with 4 bases between the two germline ends. The CDR3 spans 13 residues. This CDR3 is CASSLDYTDTQYF. The CDR3 DNA sequence: TGTGCCAGCAGCTTAGACTACACAGATACGCAGTATTTT.

In this sample, this clone turned up a few times. The rearrangement joins TRBV2 to TRBJ1-5; D remains ambiguous. CDR1 SNHLY and CDR2 FYNNEI come from the germline V gene. The V gene lost 7 bases and the J gene lost 5 bases, with 12 bases spanning the gap. This CDR3 contains 13 residues. This chain's CDR3 is CASTEGTYQPQHF. The CDR3 DNA follows: TGTGCCAGCACCGAGGGAACATATCAGCCCCAGCATTTT.

The chain is built from TRBV7-8 and TRBJ2-2; TRBD2 aligns across 7 bases. CDR1 SGHVS and CDR2 FQNEAQ come from the germline V gene. This CDR3 spans 15 amino acids. V dropped 5 bases and J dropped 3; count of bases not matched to a gene: 6. The CDR3 protein is CASSLMGGYTGELFF. The CDR3 DNA reads TGTGCCAGCAGCCTCATGGGAGGGTACACCGGGGAGCTGTTTTTT.

The rearrangement uses TRBV27 and TRBJ2-7, with 8 bases fitting TRBD2. Germline V gene lookup returns CDR1 MNHEY and CDR2 SMNVEV (reference sequence). The length of the CDR3 is 14 residues. The trim removed 3 bases at V and 4 bases at J, leaving 5 bases unmatched. The chain's CDR3 is CASSFSGVGYEQYF. The CDR3 nucleotides are TGTGCCAGCAGTTTTAGCGGGGTCGGGTACGAGCAGTACTTC.

The V gene is TRBV6-5, the J gene TRBJ1-2; D not certain. V was pared by 4 bases and J by 2 bases, with 5 bases between. This CDR3 spans 12 amino acids. Looked up from germline, CDR1 is MNHEY and CDR2 is SVGAGI. The CDR3 loop is CASSSLNYGYTF. DNA for the CDR3: TGTGCCAGCAGTTCTCTAAACTATGGCTACACCTTC.

This chain joins TRBV19 and TRBJ1-2; possibly TRBD1 for D (5 bases). The germline CDR1 and CDR2 sequences are LNHDA and SQIVND (reference sequence). The CDR3 runs to 13 residues. V gave up 4 bases and J gave up 4 bases, with 10 bases separating them. Written as DNA, the CDR3 is TGTGCCAGTAGTAAAGGGGTGGGCTATGGCTACACCTTC. Protein product: CASSKGVGYGYTF.

The chain couples TRBV28 to TRBJ1-2, with 7 bases identical to TRBD1. This CDR3 is built from 14 residues. V lost 6 bases and J lost 4; bases outside the gene matches: 8. The germline V gene encodes CDR1 MDHEN and CDR2 SYDVKM. The CDR3 is CASSHGTEFYGYTF. The CDR3 DNA sequence: TGTGCCAGCAGCCATGGGACAGAATTCTATGGCTACACCTTC.

The genes are TRBV4-2 and TRBJ2-5; TRBD1 might be the D (6 bases). Per the germline V gene, CDR1 is LGHNA and CDR2 is YNFKEQ. Trimming stripped 1 base from V and 1 base from J, with 16 bases between. The length of the CDR3 is 17 residues. The CDR3 nucleotides are TGTGCCAGCAGCCAAGGGGGGCTGGGGGTCCTCCAAGAGACCCAGTACTTC. Translating gives CASSQGGLGVLQETQYF.

The chain recombines TRBV7-2 with TRBJ1-6; D possibly corresponds to TRBD1 (6 bases). Trimming cost V 6 bases and J 9 bases, with 21 bases left between them. Germline CDR1 SGHTA, CDR2 FQGNSA. CDR3 length: 16 amino acids. The CDR3 DNA is TGTGCCAGCAGTTTACTTTCTGTCAGGGACACTTCACCCCTCCACTTT. It specifies CASSLLSVRDTSPLHF.

J is TRBJ2-3 and V is TRBV28, with D possibly TRBD2 on 7 matching bases. Between the trimmed V and J ends, which lost 5 bases and 0 bases, there was a span of 12 bases. Germline V gene lookup returns CDR1 MDHEN and CDR2 SYDVKM. The CDR3 sequence is 15 residues long. This CDR3 reads CASSDGGPSTDTQYF. DNA for the CDR3: TGTGCCAGCAGTGACGGGGGGCCTAGCACAGATACGCAGTATTTT. The variable domain in full, with the rest retrieved from reference TRBV28 and TRBJ2-3, is DVKVTQSSRYLVKRTGEKVFLECVQDMDHENMFWYRQDPGLGLRLIYFSYDVKMKEKGDIPEGYSVSREKKERFSLILESASTNQTSMYLCASSDGGPSTDTQYFGPGTRLTVL.

This clone was seen a single time. The gene calls are TRBV6-2 or TRBV6-3 and TRBJ1-3; 9 nucleotides line up with TRBD1. The length of the CDR3 is 15 residues. Germline V gene sequence: CDR1 MNHEY, CDR2 SVGEGT. V dropped 5 bases and J dropped 0; count of bases not matched to a gene: 2. The CDR3 protein is CASSGTGSSGNTIYF. CDR3 in DNA: TGTGCCAGCAGTGGGACAGGGTCCTCTGGAAACACCATATATTTT.

The genes are TRBV18 and TRBJ1-1; 10 bases align to TRBD1. Germline CDR1 is KGHSH and CDR2 is LQKENI. V lost 6 bases to trimming and J lost 3 bases; unmatched junction nucleotides: 7. This CDR3 comprises 15 residues. CDR3 sequence: CASSLTGGSDTEAFF. The CDR3 region has the DNA TGTGCCAGCTCGCTGACAGGGGGCAGCGACACTGAAGCTTTCTTT.